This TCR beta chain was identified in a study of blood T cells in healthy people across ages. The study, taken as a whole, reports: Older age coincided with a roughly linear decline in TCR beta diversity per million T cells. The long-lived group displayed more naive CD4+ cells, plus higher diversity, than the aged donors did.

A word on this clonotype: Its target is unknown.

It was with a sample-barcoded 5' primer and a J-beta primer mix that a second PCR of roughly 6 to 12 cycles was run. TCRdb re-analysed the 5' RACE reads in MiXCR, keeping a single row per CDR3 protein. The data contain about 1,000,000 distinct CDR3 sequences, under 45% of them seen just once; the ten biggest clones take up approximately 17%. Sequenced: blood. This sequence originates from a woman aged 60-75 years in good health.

The CDR3 region is CASSPIVGDSYEQYF. CDR3 coding DNA: TGCGCCAGCAGCCCCATAGTGGGGGACTCCTACGAGCAGTACTTC. This rearrangement joins TRBV5-1 to TRBJ2-7, with D perhaps TRBD1 or TRBD2 (5 bases each). V was trimmed by 4 bases and J by 0 bases, leaving 14 bases between them. There are 15 residues in the CDR3. Germline values: CDR1 SGHRS, CDR2 YFSETQ. The full variable domain, in which reference TRBV5-1 and TRBJ2-7 provide the parts outside the CDR3, is KAGVTQTPRYLIKTRGQQVTLSCSPISGHRSVSWYQQTPGQGLQFLFEYFSETQRNKGNFPGRFSGRQFSNSRSEMNVSTLELGDSALYLCASSPIVGDSYEQYFGPGTRLTVT.